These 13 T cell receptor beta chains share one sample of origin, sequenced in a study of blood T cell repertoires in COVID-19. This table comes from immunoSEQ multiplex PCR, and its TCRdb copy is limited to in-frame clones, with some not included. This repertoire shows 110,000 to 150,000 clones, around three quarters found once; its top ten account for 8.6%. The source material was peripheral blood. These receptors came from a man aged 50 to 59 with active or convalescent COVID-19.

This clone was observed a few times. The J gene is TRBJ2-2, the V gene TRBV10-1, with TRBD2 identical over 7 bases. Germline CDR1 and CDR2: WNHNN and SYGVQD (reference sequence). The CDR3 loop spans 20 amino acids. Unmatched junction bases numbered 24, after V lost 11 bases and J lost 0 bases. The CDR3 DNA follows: TGCGCCGGAAAATCGAGGCCCGAGGGGCCGGGACTATCGAACACCGGGGAGCTGTTTTTT. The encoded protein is CAGKSRPEGPGLSNTGELFF.

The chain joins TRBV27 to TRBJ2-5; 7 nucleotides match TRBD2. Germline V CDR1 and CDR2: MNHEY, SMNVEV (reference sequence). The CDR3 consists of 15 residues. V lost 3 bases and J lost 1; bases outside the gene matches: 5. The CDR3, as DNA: TGTGCCAGCAGTTTTTTTGCGGGGGTCCAAGAGACCCAGTACTTC. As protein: CASSFFAGVQETQYF.

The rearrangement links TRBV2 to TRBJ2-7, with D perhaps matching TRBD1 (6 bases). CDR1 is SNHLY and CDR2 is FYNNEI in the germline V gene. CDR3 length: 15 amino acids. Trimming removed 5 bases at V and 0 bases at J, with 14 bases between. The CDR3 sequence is CASSLTRTVSYEQYF. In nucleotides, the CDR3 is TGTGCCAGCAGTCTTACCAGGACAGTCTCCTACGAGCAGTACTTC.

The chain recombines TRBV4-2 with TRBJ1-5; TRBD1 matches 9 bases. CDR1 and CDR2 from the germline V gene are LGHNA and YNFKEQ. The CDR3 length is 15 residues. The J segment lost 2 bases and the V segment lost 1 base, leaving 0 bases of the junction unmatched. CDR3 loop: CASSQGTGGNQPQHF. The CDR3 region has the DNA TGTGCCAGCAGCCAAGGGACAGGGGGCAATCAGCCCCAGCATTTT.

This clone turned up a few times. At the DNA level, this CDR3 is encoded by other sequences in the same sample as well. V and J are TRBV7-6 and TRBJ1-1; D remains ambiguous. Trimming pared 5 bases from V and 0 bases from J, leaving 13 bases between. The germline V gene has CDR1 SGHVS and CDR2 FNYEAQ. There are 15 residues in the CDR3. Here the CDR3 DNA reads TGTGCCAGCAGCCCACTGGCCGGGATGAACACTGAAGCTTTCTTT. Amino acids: CASSPLAGMNTEAFF.

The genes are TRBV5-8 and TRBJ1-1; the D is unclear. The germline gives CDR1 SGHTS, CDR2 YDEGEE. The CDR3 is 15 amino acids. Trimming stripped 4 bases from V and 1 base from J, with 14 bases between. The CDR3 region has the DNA TGTGCCAGCAGCCCACGAGGGCGACGGAACACTGAAGCTTTCTTT. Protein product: CASSPRGRRNTEAFF.

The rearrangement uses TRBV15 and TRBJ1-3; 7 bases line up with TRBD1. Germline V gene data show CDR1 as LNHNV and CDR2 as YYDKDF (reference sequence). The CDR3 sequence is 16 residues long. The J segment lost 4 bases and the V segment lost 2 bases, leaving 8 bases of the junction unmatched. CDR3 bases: TGTGCCACCAGCAGATCAGGGGGACAGCCAGGAAACACCATATATTTT. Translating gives CATSRSGGQPGNTIYF.

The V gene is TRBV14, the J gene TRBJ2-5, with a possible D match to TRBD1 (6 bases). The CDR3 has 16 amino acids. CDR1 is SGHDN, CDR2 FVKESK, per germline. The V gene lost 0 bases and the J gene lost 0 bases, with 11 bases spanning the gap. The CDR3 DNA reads TGTGCCAGCAGCCAAGAGGGGGCCCCCTACCAAGAGACCCAGTACTTC. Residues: CASSQEGAPYQETQYF.

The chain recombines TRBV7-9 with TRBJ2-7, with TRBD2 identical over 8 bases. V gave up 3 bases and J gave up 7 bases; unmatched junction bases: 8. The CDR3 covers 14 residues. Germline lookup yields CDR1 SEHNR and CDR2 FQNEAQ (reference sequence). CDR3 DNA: TGTGCCAGCAGCTTTGGTAGCGGGATTCCGGAGCAGTACTTC. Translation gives CASSFGSGIPEQYF.

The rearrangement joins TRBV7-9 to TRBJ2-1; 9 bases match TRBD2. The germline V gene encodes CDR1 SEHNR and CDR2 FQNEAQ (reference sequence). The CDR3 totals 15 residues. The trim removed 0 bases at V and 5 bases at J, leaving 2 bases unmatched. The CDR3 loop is CASSLASGRHNEQFF. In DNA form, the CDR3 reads TGTGCCAGCAGCTTAGCTAGCGGGAGACACAATGAGCAGTTCTTC.

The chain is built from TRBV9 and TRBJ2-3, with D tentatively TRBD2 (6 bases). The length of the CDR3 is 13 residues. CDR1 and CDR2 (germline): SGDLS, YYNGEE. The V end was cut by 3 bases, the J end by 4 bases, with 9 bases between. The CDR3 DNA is TGTGCCAGCAGCGCCGGGGGAGCAGATACGCAGTATTTT. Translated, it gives CASSAGGADTQYF.

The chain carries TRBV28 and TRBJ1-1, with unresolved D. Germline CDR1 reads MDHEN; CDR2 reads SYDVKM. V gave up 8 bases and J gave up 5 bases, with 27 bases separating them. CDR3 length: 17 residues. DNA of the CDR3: TGTGCCAGCGATAATTACAACCAAGGGCGTCCGGGGACTGAAGCTTTCTTT. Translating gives CASDNYNQGRPGTEAFF.

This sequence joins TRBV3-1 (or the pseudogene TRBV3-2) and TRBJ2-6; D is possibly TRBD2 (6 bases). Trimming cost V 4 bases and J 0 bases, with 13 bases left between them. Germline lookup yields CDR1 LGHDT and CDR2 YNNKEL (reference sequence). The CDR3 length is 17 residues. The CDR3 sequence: CASSRGEGGSGANVLTF. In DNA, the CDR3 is TGTGCCAGCAGCCGGGGGGAAGGAGGCTCTGGGGCCAACGTCCTGACTTTC.